Each of the 10 T cell receptor beta chains below was sequenced from the same sample in a study of cytomegalovirus exposure and HLA in healthy donors. PCR was performed using 60 Vbeta and 13 Jbeta primers. The table came from immunoSEQ multiplex PCR; TCRdb's copy has only in-frame clones and leaves some out. This table holds 150,000 or so clones, roughly 84% found once. Sequencing used PBMCs. Every receptor here comes from a man aged 18 to 29 in good health and CMV-seropositive.

The V call is TRBV7-2, the J call TRBJ1-4; possibly TRBD1 for D (5 bases). Germline assignment: CDR1 SGHTA and CDR2 FQGNSA. Trimming removed 0 bases at V and 3 bases at J, with 8 bases between. The CDR3 is made up of 15 amino acids. DNA for the CDR3: TGTGCCAGCAGCTTAGCATCAGGGTCTAATGAAAAACTGTTTTTT. Protein sequence: CASSLASGSNEKLFF.

This chain joins TRBV7-2 and TRBJ2-3; 10 bases agree with TRBD2. The V segment lost 2 bases and the J segment 2 bases; nucleotides outside the gene matches: 4. The CDR3 totals 16 residues. Germline CDR1 is SGHTA and CDR2 is FQGNSA. The CDR3 region has the DNA TGTGCCAGCAGCTTACTAGCGGGGGCCCTCACAGATACGCAGTATTTT. Translation: CASSLLAGALTDTQYF.

The CDR3 is CASSFGRSVSNQPQHF. Here the CDR3 DNA reads TGTGCCAGCAGCTTTGGTAGAAGCGTGAGCAATCAGCCCCAGCATTTT. The chain uses TRBV5-6 and TRBJ1-5; D is undetermined. Germline CDR1 reads SGHDT; CDR2 reads YYEEEE. V lost 2 bases and J 1 base, leaving 13 bases between the germline ends. The CDR3 is 16 residues long.

The chain employs TRBV2 and TRBJ1-5; the match to TRBD1 covers 9 bases. V was pared by 6 bases and J by 3 bases, with 9 bases of the junction left unmatched. This CDR3 region has 16 residues. Germline CDR1 is SNHLY and CDR2 is FYNNEI. CDR3 protein: CASSPRTGESNQPQHF. DNA of the CDR3: TGTGCCAGCAGCCCCCGGACAGGGGAGTCCAATCAGCCCCAGCATTTT. Full variable domain (outside the CDR3, taken from reference TRBV2 and TRBJ1-5): EPEVTQTPSHQVTQMGQEVILRCVPISNHLYFYWYRQILGQKVEFLVSFYNNEISEKSEIFDDQFSVERPDGSNFTLKIRSTKLEDSAMYFCASSPRTGESNQPQHFGDGTRLSIL.

The gene calls are TRBV30 and TRBJ1-2; D call uncertain. Germline loops: CDR1 GTSNPN, CDR2 SVGIG (reference sequence). V lost 2 bases to trimming and J lost 6 bases, with 16 bases between them. The CDR3 totals 14 residues. CDR3 DNA sequence: TGTGCCTGGAGTTTCATTGGGAGGGTCAATGGCTACACCTTC. Residues: CAWSFIGRVNGYTF.

Only one count was recorded for this clone. The chain has TRBV13 and TRBJ2-1; the match to TRBD2 covers 10 bases. Germline V gives CDR1 PRHDT, CDR2 FYEKMQ (reference sequence). V was clipped by 1 base and J by 9 bases; unmatched bases: 9. This CDR3 is 16 amino acids long. In nucleotides, the CDR3 is TGTGCCAGCAGCTTAGAGAAGCGGGGGGGTGGGGGTGAGCAGTTCTTC. Translation: CASSLEKRGGGGEQFF.

The chain links TRBV30 to TRBJ2-3; possibly TRBD2 for D (6 bases). The CDR3 runs to 15 residues. Trimming removed 2 bases from V and 5 bases from J, with 17 bases in between. Per the germline V gene, CDR1 is GTSNPN and CDR2 is SVGIG (reference sequence). The CDR3 nucleotides read TGTGCCTGGAGTCTCGGGACTGTCGGCCAAGATACGCAGTATTTT. As protein: CAWSLGTVGQDTQYF.

The chain couples TRBV7-2 to TRBJ2-3, with D perhaps TRBD2 (6 bases). Looked up from germline, CDR1 is SGHTA and CDR2 is FQGNSA. V gave up 5 bases and J gave up 0 bases, with 9 bases separating them. The CDR3 spans 14 residues. The CDR3 sequence: CASSPGTSTDTQYF. DNA for the CDR3: TGTGCCAGCAGCCCGGGGACTAGCACAGATACGCAGTATTTT.

The chain is built from TRBV6-6 and TRBJ2-1, with 7 bases lining up with TRBD1. Germline loops: CDR1 MNHNY, CDR2 SVGAGI (reference sequence). V was clipped by 6 bases and J by 4 bases; unmatched bases: 12. The CDR3 covers 16 residues. CDR3 sequence (DNA): TGTGCCAGCAGGGAGAGTAAGGGACAGATTTACAATGAGCAGTTCTTC. Residues: CASRESKGQIYNEQFF.

The rearrangement joins TRBV27 to TRBJ1-1; D is ambiguous. The CDR3 is 12 amino acids. Germline loops: CDR1 MNHEY, CDR2 SMNVEV (reference sequence). Between the trimmed V and J ends, which lost 6 bases and 6 bases, there was a span of 11 bases. CDR3 coding DNA: TGTGCCAGCAGATCCGGGAGGTCTGAAGCTTTCTTT. It is translated as CASRSGRSEAFF.